These 7 T cell receptor beta chains originate from one sample sequenced in a study of T-cell reconstitution after alpha-beta-depleted transplantation in children. As it was prepared, the TCRbeta library received unique molecular identifiers. TCRdb passed the PCR reads through MiXCR, listing each CDR3 protein once. This sample carries approximately 400,000 distinct CDR3 sequences, 9.5% to 13% of them seen once, and the ten largest clones take approximately 5%. The source material was PBMCs from the stem cell graft donor, sampled from the stem cell graft. These receptors originate from a human donor who donated a stem cell graft to a child with acute myeloid leukemia.

This clonotype has only a few counts. The V call is TRBV5-1, the J call TRBJ2-2; 8 nucleotides agree with TRBD1. Germline CDR1 and CDR2: SGHRS and YFSETQ. The CDR3 extends over 15 amino acids. The V and J ends lost 3 bases and 4 bases, in that order; junction bases with no gene match: 5. CDR3 DNA: TGCGCCAGCAGCTCGGGACAGGCGGTCACCGGGGAGCTGTTTTTT. It is translated as CASSSGQAVTGELFF.

A note on this clonotype: A much bigger clone sits one base away, suggesting this may be a read error. V and J are TRBV20-1 and TRBJ2-3; D unclear. Germline values: CDR1 DFQATT, CDR2 SNEGSKA (reference sequence). The CDR3 contains 14 residues. Trimming left V 3 bases short and J 1 base short, with 11 bases between. In DNA form, the CDR3 reads TGCAGTGCTAGCTTCGAGCCAGGCACAGATACGCAGTATTTT. This encodes CSASFEPGTDTQYF.

J is TRBJ2-7 and V is TRBV9, with 8 bases that match TRBD2. The V gene end was trimmed by 4 bases and the J gene end by 2 bases; junction bases not matched to a gene: 8. The CDR3 covers 15 residues. Germline CDR1 SGDLS, CDR2 YYNGEE. CDR3 in amino acids: CASSPGAGGTYEQYF. The CDR3 coding sequence is TGTGCCAGCAGCCCCGGGGCGGGAGGAACCTACGAGCAGTACTTC.

There are a few counts of this clonotype. This chain's CDR3 is CASSVAAGGLETQYF. The CDR3 DNA reads as TGTGCCAGCAGCGTAGCGGCAGGGGGCCTTGAGACCCAGTACTTC. The chain links TRBV9 to TRBJ2-5; the match to TRBD1 covers 8 bases. The CDR3 length is 15 residues. With V trimmed by 0 bases and J by 5 bases, 6 bases remained unmatched. Per the germline V gene, CDR1 is SGDLS and CDR2 is YYNGEE.

The table lists this clonotype with a few counts. This sequence joins TRBV5-1 and TRBJ2-1; 10 bases match TRBD1. CDR3 size: 15 residues. Germline V gene data show CDR1 as SGHRS and CDR2 as YFSETQ. The V and J ends lost 5 bases and 9 bases, in that order; junction bases with no gene match: 11. The CDR3 coding sequence is TGCGCCAGCAGTCTGTCGTCGGGGACAGGGGTTGAGCAGTTCTTC. It yields the protein CASSLSSGTGVEQFF.

This clonotype was seen more than once but under ten times. The chain is built from TRBV4-1 and TRBJ2-5, with TRBD1 matching over 8 bases. The CDR3 has 14 amino acids. Germline lookup yields CDR1 MGHRA and CDR2 YSYEKL. The junction had 4 bases not matched to a gene; V was cut back by 3 bases and J by 4 bases. CDR3 loop: CASSHLTGGETQYF. The CDR3 DNA reads TGCGCCAGCAGCCATCTAACAGGGGGAGAGACCCAGTACTTC.

DNA for the CDR3: TGTGCCAGCAGCCAAGCAGGGATGGGGCATTTTTCCTACAATGAGCAGTTCTTC. It translates to CASSQAGMGHFSYNEQFF. The rearrangement uses TRBV4-2 and TRBJ2-1, with a tentative D call TRBD1 (5 bases). Germline lookup yields CDR1 LGHNA and CDR2 YNFKEQ. The CDR3 runs 18 residues. Trimming took off 1 base at V and 1 base at J, with 17 bases between the two ends.